Below are 9 T cell receptor beta chains sequenced from a single sample in a study of T-cell reconstitution after alpha-beta-depleted transplantation in children. Unique molecular identifiers were used to barcode this TCRbeta library. TCRdb re-called the PCR reads through MiXCR, storing one row per CDR3 protein. Altogether 490,000 or so distinct CDR3 sequences are present, over 9.5% being singletons, with the ten largest covering roughly 2.1%. Sequencing used PBMCs, obtained before TCRalphabeta/CD19-depleted stem cell transplant. These receptors were collected from a child aged 2-15 years with inherited bone marrow failure, due to receive a stem cell transplant.

This clonotype was counted ten times or more. This chain connects TRBV12-3 or TRBV12-4 to TRBJ1-2; a possible D gene is TRBD1 (5 bases). The CDR3 spans 13 residues. Trimming removed 5 bases from V and 6 bases from J, with 13 bases in between. CDR3 region: CASSPHGGDGYTF. The CDR3 nucleotides are TGTGCCAGCAGTCCCCACGGGGGGGATGGCTACACCTTC.

This clonotype has ten or more counts. The chain couples TRBV7-9 to TRBJ1-1, with D possibly TRBD1 on 5 matching bases. The V end lost 2 bases, the J end lost 1 base, and 11 bases lay between the germline ends. This CDR3 contains 15 residues. Germline assignment: CDR1 SEHNR and CDR2 FQNEAQ (reference sequence). CDR3 nucleotide sequence: TGTGCCAGCAGCTTATCGTGGACACCGAACACTGAAGCTTTCTTT. Protein product: CASSLSWTPNTEAFF. The whole variable domain, remainder taken from reference TRBV7-9 and TRBJ1-1, is DTGVSQNPRHKITKRGQNVTFRCDPISEHNRLYWYRQTLGQGPEFLTYFQNEAQLEKSRLLSDRFSAERPKGSFSTLEIQRTEQGDSAMYLCASSLSWTPNTEAFFGQGTRLTVV.

There are many counts of this clonotype. The rearrangement links TRBV27 to TRBJ2-7; D gene ambiguous. CDR1 MNHEY and CDR2 SMNVEV come from the germline V gene (reference sequence). V was cut by 3 bases and J by 1 base, with 10 bases left in between. The CDR3 consists of 14 residues. Here the CDR3 DNA reads TGTGCCAGCAGTTTTTCCAGCGCGTCCTACGAGCAGTACTTC. Translating gives CASSFSSASYEQYF.

The gene calls are TRBV7-2 and TRBJ1-6; D ambiguous. The CDR3 is 13 residues long. V gave up 5 bases and J gave up 14 bases, with 16 bases separating them. The germline CDR1 and CDR2 sequences are SGHTA and FQGNSA. The chain's CDR3 is CASSTAGRFTLHF. The CDR3, as DNA: TGTGCCAGCAGCACGGCCGGACGGTTCACCCTCCACTTT.

A word on this clonotype: Compared with germline, one end of the junction differs, possibly owing to a read error. The genes are TRBV11-2 and TRBJ1-2; TRBD1 is a possible D gene (5 bases). Germline V lookup: CDR1 SGHAT, CDR2 FQNNGV. The CDR3 covers 12 residues. In DNA form, the CDR3 reads TGTGCCAGCAGCTCACCCGGGACCCAGTTGGACTTC. Translation: CASSSPGTQLDF.

There are many counts of this clonotype. This chain links TRBV5-1 with TRBJ2-6, with D tentatively TRBD1 (6 bases). V was clipped by 4 bases and J by 1 base, with 6 bases between them. CDR1 is SGHRS and CDR2 is YFSETQ in the germline V gene. This CDR3 spans 14 amino acids. CDR3 region: CASSGTSGANVLTF. CDR3 coding DNA: TGCGCCAGCAGCGGGACATCTGGGGCCAACGTCCTGACTTTC.

This clonotype was seen repeatedly, ten times or more. The chain uses TRBV4-3 and TRBJ2-7, with D possibly TRBD2 on 5 matching bases. The CDR3 loop spans 18 amino acids. V lost 0 bases, J lost 3 bases, and 21 bases lay in between. CDR1 and CDR2 (germline): LGHNA, YSLEER. The CDR3 bases are TGCGCCAGCAGCCAAGAATCCGAGAGGGCCCACTTCTACTACGAGCAGTACTTC. This gives the protein CASSQESERAHFYYEQYF.

This clonotype was found many times. The chain is built from TRBV10-3 and TRBJ2-3; D is perhaps TRBD1 or TRBD2 (5 bases each). Germline CDR1 is ENHRY and CDR2 is SYGVKD. V was trimmed by 6 bases and J by 6 bases, leaving 28 bases between them. CDR3 size: 18 residues. CDR3 residues: CAIRRLAQSGAGADTQYF. CDR3 coding DNA: TGTGCCATCAGGCGCCTCGCTCAGTCCGGGGCCGGAGCGGATACGCAGTATTTT.

This clonotype was counted ten times or more. The CDR3 sequence: CASSLPSGSRDTGELFF. CDR3 nucleotides: TGTGCCAGCAGCTTACCTAGCGGGAGTCGGGACACCGGGGAGCTGTTTTTT. The gene calls are TRBV7-2 and TRBJ2-2; 10 nucleotides line up with TRBD2. From germline, CDR1 is SGHTA and CDR2 FQGNSA. Losses at the gene ends were 2 bases for V and 3 bases for J; bases not matched to a gene: 6. The CDR3 is 17 amino acids.